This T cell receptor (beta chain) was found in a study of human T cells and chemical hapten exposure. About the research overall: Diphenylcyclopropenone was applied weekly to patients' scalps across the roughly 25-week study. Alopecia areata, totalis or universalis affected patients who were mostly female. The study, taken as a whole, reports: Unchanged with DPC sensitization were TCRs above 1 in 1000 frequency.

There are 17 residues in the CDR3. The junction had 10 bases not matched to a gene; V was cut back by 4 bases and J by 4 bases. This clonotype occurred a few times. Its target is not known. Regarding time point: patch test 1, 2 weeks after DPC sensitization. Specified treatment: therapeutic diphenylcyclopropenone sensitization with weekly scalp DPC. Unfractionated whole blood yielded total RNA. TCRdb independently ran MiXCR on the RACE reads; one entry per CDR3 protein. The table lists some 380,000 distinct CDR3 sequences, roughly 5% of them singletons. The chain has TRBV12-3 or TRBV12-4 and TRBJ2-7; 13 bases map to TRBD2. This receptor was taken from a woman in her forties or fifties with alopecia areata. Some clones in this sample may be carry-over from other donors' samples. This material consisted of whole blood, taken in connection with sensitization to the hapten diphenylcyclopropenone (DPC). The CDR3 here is CASSWGTSGRAEYEQYF. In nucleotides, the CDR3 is TGTGCCAGCAGTTGGGGAACTAGCGGGAGGGCCGAATACGAGCAGTACTTC.